The T cell receptor beta chain described here comes from a study of blood T cell repertoires in COVID-19 (dated by TCRdb to the early 2020s). About the full investigation: Collaborator samples came from the United States, Italy and Spain and covered acute and convalescent phases of COVID-19. The repertoires were released in a freely available public database intended as a resource for research on the immune response to SARS-CoV-2. Sample metadata almost always included a de-identified subject ID, COVID-19 status, age in years and sex. Deeply sampled blood TCRbeta repertoires from subjects exposed to, actively infected with, or recovered from COVID-19 were included in the dataset. Where HLA class I and class II types were available, the types were taken from metadata supplied by the sample provider, not from assay-based typing. The samples were drawn from the first 160 participants of the ongoing ImmuneRACE study and from 1,254 subjects provided by 6 global collaborators. The material from the prospective study consisted of cDNA or gDNA derived from T cells, B-cell-depleted T cells, or PBMCs. What the study reported, not specific to this receptor: How much clinical and demographic metadata was included differed by source and by participant, and the metadata was provided uncurated.

Regarding this clone: Its antigen is unknown. No quality values exist for individual bases; no much larger clone is one base distant.

TCRbeta CDR3 regions were amplified from genomic DNA by means of the immunoSEQ Assay, a bias-controlled multiplex PCR. On the study's bioinformatics: The number of nucleated cells in each sample was estimated by amplification of reference gene primers within the assay. To quantify the absolute abundance of each unique TCRbeta CDR3 rearrangement, sequence reads were collapsed and filtered. Productive Simpson clonality was computed per sample as the square root of Simpson's diversity index over productive rearrangements. This immuneACCESS table, as held by TCRdb, lists in-frame sequences with V and J called but not all clones. Of the missing ones, under half trace to an unresolved V gene in checked studies; the others have no known cause. That table gives V, J and clone size, and the DNA gave D and trimming. For this sample there are around 50,000 clones; 80% to 95% appear just once. The ten largest clones add up to 0.9% to 1.1% of the sample.

Via the germline V gene, CDR1 is SGDLS and CDR2 YYNGEE. Taken from cysteine to phenylalanine, the CDR3 has 16 residues. CDR3 DNA is the only sequence kept; it has 48 bases, read in frame from the first base. V was cut back by 3 bases and J by 2 bases, leaving a gap of 16 bases between them. One collaborating source in Seattle enrolled patients while the patients were actively infected and followed the patients over time throughout the course of disease. The collaborating institutions used their own protocols to collect whole blood in K2EDTA tubes. Collaborator samples were shipped for TCRbeta analysis as frozen whole blood, isolated PBMCs, or DNA extracted from either sample type.

The chain uses TRBV9 and TRBJ2-3; 5 matching bases give a weak D call of TRBD2. This TCR was recovered from a man between 60 and 75 years old with COVID-19, enrolled during active disease. The sample consisted of peripheral blood. The CDR3 has the sequence CASSANPDFSTDTQYF. The DNA is as follows: TGTGCCAGCAGCGCAAACCCGGACTTTTCCACAGATACGCAGTATTTT.